The 27 T cell receptor beta chains in this list originate from one sample, sequenced in a study of T-cell reconstitution after alpha-beta-depleted transplantation in children. Unique molecular identifiers were used in preparing the TCRbeta library. Via MiXCR, TCRdb re-called the PCR reads, giving one row per CDR3 protein. This sample has 5,500 to 8,000 distinct CDR3 sequences; roughly 17% occur once, and the top ten carry less than 15%. The sample here was PBMCs, taken before TCRalphabeta/CD19-depleted stem cell transplant. These receptor sequences come from a boy aged 2 to 10 with acute lymphoblastic leukemia, due to receive a stem cell transplant.

The chain recombines TRBV12-3 or TRBV12-4 with TRBJ2-7; possibly TRBD1 for D (6 bases). The CDR3 has 15 amino acids. V lost 3 bases and J 2 bases, leaving 14 bases between the germline ends. CDR3 in DNA: TGTGCCAGCAGTTTCGAGGCAGGGGCTACCTACGAGCAGTACTTC. Amino acids: CASSFEAGATYEQYF.

This clonotype was counted only a few times. The chain has TRBV6-2 or TRBV6-3 and TRBJ2-7, with TRBD2 as a possible D gene (6 bases). V lost 10 bases and J lost 4, with 23 bases in between. CDR1 is MNHEY, CDR2 SVGEGT, per germline. The CDR3 runs 15 residues. The DNA of the CDR3 is TGTGCCACCAAGGTCGGGGGACTCACGGCGTACGAGCAGTACTTC. Translated: CATKVGGLTAYEQYF.

In its sample, this clonotype is medium-sized. This rearrangement joins TRBV27 to TRBJ2-7, with TRBD1 matching over 7 bases. V gave up 3 bases and J gave up 3 bases; unmatched junction bases: 5. The germline V gene encodes CDR1 MNHEY and CDR2 SMNVEV (reference sequence). This CDR3 spans 14 amino acids. Here the CDR3 reads CASSLTGSLYEQYF. CDR3 DNA sequence: TGTGCCAGCAGTTTGACAGGGTCCCTCTACGAGCAGTACTTC.

In its sample, this clonotype ranks as medium-sized. The V and J genes are TRBV12-3 or TRBV12-4 and TRBJ2-3; maybe TRBD2 (7 bases). The CDR3 length is 14 residues. The V and J ends lost 6 bases and 5 bases respectively, with 15 bases between them. The DNA for the CDR3 is TGTGCCAGCAGCCTAAGGGGGGGCCAAGATACGCAGTATTTT. It is translated as CASSLRGGQDTQYF.

On this clonotype: A much larger clone differs from this one at a single base, so this may be a read error. The chain is built from TRBV20-1 and TRBJ1-3, with a possible D match to TRBD1 (5 bases). The CDR3 is made up of 15 amino acids. The germline gives CDR1 DFQATT, CDR2 SNEGSKA (reference sequence). Trimming removed 5 bases at V and 4 bases at J, with 18 bases between. The CDR3, as DNA: TGCAGTGCTTTGGGACTCCGATTGGTAGGAAACACCATATATTTT. It specifies CSALGLRLVGNTIYF.

This clonotype rates as medium-sized (0.01 to 0.1%). The J gene is TRBJ1-5, the V gene TRBV20-1, with no clear D. Germline loops: CDR1 DFQATT, CDR2 SNEGSKA (reference sequence). The CDR3 loop spans 14 amino acids. V gave up 0 bases and J gave up 0 bases, with 6 bases separating them. The CDR3 loop reads CSAREPYSNQPQHF. In nucleotides, the CDR3 is TGCAGTGCTAGAGAGCCTTATAGCAATCAGCCCCAGCATTTT.

This clonotype showed up many times. The chain couples TRBV5-1 to TRBJ2-7, with 7 bases that match TRBD1. CDR3 length equals 16 residues. Looked up from germline, CDR1 is SGHRS and CDR2 is YFSETQ. V shed 3 bases, J shed 7 bases, and the junction held 16 bases outside the gene matches. CDR3 loop: CASSWSPRQGRWEQYF. The CDR3 bases are TGCGCCAGCAGCTGGAGCCCCAGACAGGGTAGATGGGAGCAGTACTTC. Based on the CDR3 plus reference TRBV5-1 and TRBJ2-7, the full variable domain is KAGVTQTPRYLIKTRGQQVTLSCSPISGHRSVSWYQQTPGQGLQFLFEYFSETQRNKGNFPGRFSGRQFSNSRSEMNVSTLELGDSALYLCASSWSPRQGRWEQYFGPGTRLTVT.

Relative to its sample, this clonotype is medium-sized. The chain is built from TRBV10-3 and TRBJ2-7, with a weak D call TRBD2 (6 bases). The CDR3 totals 13 residues. V was clipped by 6 bases and J by 0 bases, with 9 bases between them. Germline CDR1 is ENHRY and CDR2 is SYGVKD. CDR3 sequence reads: CAIRGGSSYEQYF. The CDR3 DNA is TGTGCCATCAGGGGAGGAAGCTCCTACGAGCAGTACTTC.

V usage is TRBV7-9 and J usage is TRBJ2-7; 7 nucleotides agree with TRBD1. Germline loops: CDR1 SEHNR, CDR2 FQNEAQ (reference sequence). The trim removed 4 bases at V and 1 base at J, leaving 13 bases unmatched. The CDR3 contains 17 residues. The CDR3 nucleotides are TGTGCCAGCAGCTCCCTCTCCGGGACAGCCTATTCCTACGAGCAGTACTTC. The encoded protein is CASSSLSGTAYSYEQYF.

This clonotype is medium-sized by share. This chain uses TRBV5-1 with TRBJ2-1, with 9 bases fitting TRBD2. The CDR3 runs to 16 residues. The trim removed 0 bases at V and 3 bases at J, leaving 4 bases unmatched. In germline, CDR1 is SGHRS, CDR2 YFSETQ. The CDR3 sequence is CASSLDLAGYYNEQFF. The CDR3 region has the DNA TGCGCCAGCAGCTTGGACCTAGCGGGATACTACAATGAGCAGTTCTTC.

The J gene is TRBJ2-3, the V gene TRBV6-4; TRBD1 agrees at 10 bases. The V and J ends lost 2 bases and 4 bases, in that order; junction bases with no gene match: 3. The V gene's germline CDR1 is MRHNA and CDR2 SNTAGT. This CDR3 is 15 amino acids long. Here the CDR3 DNA reads TGTGCCAGCAGTGACGGGACAGGGGCGGCAGATACGCAGTATTTT. Residues: CASSDGTGAADTQYF.

This clonotype is medium-sized by share. The rearrangement uses TRBV12-3 or TRBV12-4 and TRBJ2-5, with D possibly matching TRBD1 (6 bases). The CDR3 spans 13 residues. The germline V and J ends were trimmed by 7 bases and 1 base, with 10 bases remaining between them. The CDR3 sequence is CASTTGLQETQYF. CDR3 sequence (DNA): TGTGCCAGCACCACAGGGCTCCAAGAGACCCAGTACTTC.

This clonotype rates as medium-sized. The chain combines TRBV20-1 with TRBJ2-1, with D perhaps given as TRBD1 or TRBD2 (6 bases each). With 1 base removed from V and 0 bases from J, the gap between germline ends came to 16 bases. CDR3 length: 17 amino acids. The germline V gene has CDR1 DFQATT and CDR2 SNEGSKA (reference sequence). The CDR3, as DNA: TGCAGTGCTAGAGGTCACACGTGGGGGGCCTCCTACAATGAGCAGTTCTTC. It codes for CSARGHTWGASYNEQFF.

This clonotype is classed as medium-sized. The rearrangement links TRBV7-2 to TRBJ2-5, with unresolved D. V shed 3 bases and J shed 3 bases, with 2 bases lying between them. The CDR3 is 11 amino acids. The germline V gene encodes CDR1 SGHTA and CDR2 FQGNSA. The CDR3 nucleotides read TGTGCCAGCAGCTTGAAAGAGACCCAGTACTTC. Its protein is CASSLKETQYF.

V is TRBV5-6 and J is TRBJ2-3, with 10 bases matching TRBD2. From germline, CDR1 is SGHDT and CDR2 YYEEEE. The CDR3 contains 16 residues. V dropped 3 bases and J dropped 2; count of bases not matched to a gene: 6. The CDR3: CASSSPSGGHTDTQYF. The CDR3 DNA is TGTGCCAGCAGCTCCCCTAGCGGGGGACACACAGATACGCAGTATTTT.

By share of the sample, this clonotype is medium-sized. This chain links TRBV5-1 with TRBJ2-7; D is possibly TRBD1 (6 bases). The V end was cut by 4 bases, the J end by 1 base, with 15 bases between. CDR1 and CDR2 from the germline V gene are SGHRS and YFSETQ. The CDR3 spans 15 residues. The CDR3 sequence: CASSANAGVSYEQYF. For the CDR3, the DNA is TGCGCCAGCAGCGCGAACGCAGGGGTTTCCTACGAGCAGTACTTC.

Concerning this clonotype: A much more abundant neighbour one base away suggests this may be a read error. This chain links TRBV5-4 with TRBJ2-5; no definite D call. CDR1 is SGHNT and CDR2 is YYREEE in the germline V gene (reference sequence). V was clipped by 4 bases and J by 6 bases, with 10 bases between them. The CDR3 runs to 12 residues. The CDR3 bases are TGTGCCAGCAGCCTTGGTGGAAAGACCCAGTACTTC. The encoded protein is CASSLGGKTQYF.

Points on this clonotype: A much larger clone lies a single base off, so this may be a read error. CDR3 loop: CACSPGPGQGGPDTQYF. CDR3 DNA: TGTGCCTGCAGCCCCGGACCGGGACAGGGGGGGCCGGATACGCAGTATTTT. The V and J genes are TRBV3-1 and TRBJ2-3; TRBD1 agrees at 11 bases. This CDR3 has 17 amino acids. Germline CDR1 and CDR2: LGHDT and YNNKEL (reference sequence).

This clonotype was detected once. The chain combines TRBV12-3 or TRBV12-4 with TRBJ2-1; either TRBD1 or TRBD2 may fit D (5 bases each). The V and J ends lost 3 bases and 2 bases respectively, with 11 bases between them. This CDR3 is 15 amino acids long. In nucleotides, the CDR3 is TGTGCCAGCAGTTTGGGGGAATGGACCTACAATGAGCAGTTCTTC. Residues: CASSLGEWTYNEQFF.

This clonotype turned up a few times. The chain recombines TRBV2 with TRBJ2-6; 9 bases map to TRBD2. Germline V gene data show CDR1 as SNHLY and CDR2 as FYNNEI. With 4 bases clipped from V and 4 bases from J, the junction kept 5 bases outside the gene matches. The CDR3 is 16 residues long. The CDR3 sequence is CASSAGLATGANVLTF. Here the CDR3 DNA reads TGTGCCAGCAGTGCGGGACTAGCTACCGGGGCCAACGTCCTGACTTTC.

This clonotype counts as medium-sized. The rearrangement joins TRBV6-2 or TRBV6-3 to TRBJ2-1; 10 nucleotides match TRBD2. The germline V gene encodes CDR1 MNHEY and CDR2 SVGEGT. This CDR3 region has 21 residues. The ends lost 0 bases at V and 0 bases at J; junction bases unmatched: 14. The CDR3 DNA follows: TGTGCCAGCAGTTACTCCGTCGGTCTAGCGGGGGCGACGAGCTCCTACAATGAGCAGTTCTTC. It specifies CASSYSVGLAGATSSYNEQFF.

This clonotype was seen at least ten times. V usage is TRBV3-1 and J usage is TRBJ2-5; no clear D. The CDR3 loop spans 13 amino acids. V was trimmed by 4 bases and J by 1 base, leaving 7 bases between them. CDR1 LGHDT and CDR2 YNNKEL come from the germline V gene (reference sequence). CDR3 amino acids: CASSRWPQETQYF. The CDR3 bases are TGTGCCAGCAGCCGATGGCCCCAAGAGACCCAGTACTTC.

By its share, this clonotype is medium-sized (0.01 to 0.1%). The chain carries TRBV11-1 and TRBJ2-3; D is unclear. The CDR3 is made up of 14 amino acids. The V end lost 3 bases, the J end lost 3 bases, and 10 bases lay between the germline ends. Germline lookup yields CDR1 SGHAT and CDR2 FQDESV (reference sequence). The CDR3 region is CASSLSQDTDTQYF. CDR3 DNA: TGTGCCAGCAGCTTGAGTCAGGATACAGATACGCAGTATTTT.

The chain employs TRBV20-1 and TRBJ2-7, with D possibly matching TRBD2 (6 bases). The germline gives CDR1 DFQATT, CDR2 SNEGSKA (reference sequence). V shed 5 bases and J shed 4 bases, with 12 bases lying between them. The CDR3 runs to 12 residues. CDR3 amino acids: CSAPRDLYEQYF. The CDR3 DNA reads TGCAGTGCTCCCCGGGACTTGTACGAGCAGTACTTC.

This clonotype showed up many times. The V and J genes are TRBV7-6 and TRBJ1-4, with 7 nucleotides matching TRBD1. Germline assignment: CDR1 SGHVS and CDR2 FNYEAQ. This CDR3 has 15 residues. After removal of 2 bases from V and 7 bases from J, the junction contained 7 bases not matched to a gene. The CDR3 DNA follows: TGTGCCAGCAGCTTACTGGACAGGACGGGTGAAAAACTGTTTTTT. This codes for CASSLLDRTGEKLFF.

This clonotype is medium-sized. This chain joins TRBV21-1 and TRBJ2-3. TRBV21-1 constitutes a pseudogene. The CDR3 length is 12 residues. The CDR3 spells CASSKTADTQYF. The CDR3 DNA follows: TGTGCCAGCAGCAAAACAGCAGATACGCAGTATTTT.

This clonotype is categorized as medium-sized (0.01 to 0.1%). This chain links TRBV5-1 with TRBJ2-7; weak D call: TRBD1 (5 bases). Germline V gene sequence: CDR1 SGHRS, CDR2 YFSETQ. CDR3 length: 14 residues. V lost 2 bases, J lost 2 bases, and 11 bases lay in between. The CDR3 is CASSLGAATYEQYF. In DNA form, the CDR3 reads TGCGCCAGCAGCTTAGGGGCGGCCACCTACGAGCAGTACTTC.